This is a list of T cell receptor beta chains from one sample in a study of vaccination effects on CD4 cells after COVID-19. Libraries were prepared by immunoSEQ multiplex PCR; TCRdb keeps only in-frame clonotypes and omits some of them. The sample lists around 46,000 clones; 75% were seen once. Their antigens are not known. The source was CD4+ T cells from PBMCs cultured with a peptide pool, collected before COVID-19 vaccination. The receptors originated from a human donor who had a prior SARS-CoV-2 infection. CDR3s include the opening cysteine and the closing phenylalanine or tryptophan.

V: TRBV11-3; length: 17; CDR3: CASSPFGTSFSYNEQFF
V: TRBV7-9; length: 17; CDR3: CASSLGWGVRSGNTIYF
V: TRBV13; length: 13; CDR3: CASSLGRNYEQFF
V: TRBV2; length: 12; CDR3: CASSVEYETQYF
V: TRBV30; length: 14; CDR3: CAWSVQELKNGYTF
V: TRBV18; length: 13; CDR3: CASSPPGGTEAFF
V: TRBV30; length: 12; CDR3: CAWSVRGGGYTF
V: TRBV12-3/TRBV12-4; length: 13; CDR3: CASSLVATPRQFF
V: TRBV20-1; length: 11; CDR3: CSARLPNGYTF
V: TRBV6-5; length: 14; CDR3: CATKGLTANEKLFF
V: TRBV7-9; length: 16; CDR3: CASSLGGSRALYEQYF
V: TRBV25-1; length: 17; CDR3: CASSAMAGGSSTDTQYF
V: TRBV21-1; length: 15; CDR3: CASSKEGTGNQPQHF
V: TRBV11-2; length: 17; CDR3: CASSLDFASTFSYEQYF
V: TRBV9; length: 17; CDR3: CASSVDPGTSGSTEAFF
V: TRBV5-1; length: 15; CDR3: CASSPDLAGDNEQFF
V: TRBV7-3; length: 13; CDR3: CASSLMWYNEQFF
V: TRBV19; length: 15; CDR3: CASSIATGATYEQYF
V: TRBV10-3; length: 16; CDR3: CAISESLAGASYEQYF
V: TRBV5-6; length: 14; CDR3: CASSLLQGGSGYTF
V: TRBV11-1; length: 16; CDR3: CASSPLSGFAYNEQFF
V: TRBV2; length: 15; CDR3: CASSDVRGITGELFF
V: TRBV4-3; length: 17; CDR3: CASSQTVRREYTDTQYF
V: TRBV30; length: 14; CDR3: CAWRGMNSPDTQYF
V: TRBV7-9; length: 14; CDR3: CASSRSGGLQTQYF